These 10 T cell receptor beta chains originate from one sample sequenced in a study of breast tumors, draining lymph nodes, adjacent tissues. Axillary draining lymph nodes of breast cancer patients supplied the node samples. TCRdb called the multiplex PCR reads again in MiXCR, with one record for every CDR3 protein. This table holds fewer than 250,000 distinct CDR3 sequences, about 32% found once. The sample was axillary lymph node tissue. Receptors were obtained from a female donor with breast cancer. Some clones in this sample may be carry-over from other donors' samples.

This clonotype was seen many times. The chain links TRBV6-1 to TRBJ2-7; no clear D gene. CDR3 size: 14 residues. Trimming shortened V by 5 bases and J by 6 bases, and 17 bases separated the two germline ends. Looked up from germline, CDR1 is MNHNS and CDR2 is SASEGT. The CDR3 bases are TGTGCCAGCAGTCCCCTGCGGAGCCAGTCCGAGCAGTACTTC. This encodes CASSPLRSQSEQYF.

This clonotype was counted ten times or more. This sequence joins TRBV30 and TRBJ1-2; D perhaps matches TRBD1 (6 bases). The germline V and J ends were trimmed by 4 bases and 5 bases, with 14 bases remaining between them. Germline V CDR1 and CDR2: GTSNPN, SVGIG (reference sequence). The CDR3 is 13 amino acids. The CDR3 protein is CAWKGTGRYGYTF. DNA of the CDR3: TGTGCCTGGAAAGGTACAGGGCGATATGGCTACACCTTC.

The chain has TRBV4-3 and TRBJ2-4; tentative D call: TRBD2 (6 bases). Germline assignment: CDR1 LGHNA and CDR2 YSLEER. Trimming pared 1 base from V and 5 bases from J, leaving 15 bases between. This CDR3 has 16 residues. CDR3 nucleotides: TGCGCCAGCAGCCAAGGAGTTAGCGGACTTGAAAACATTCAGTACTTC. Protein sequence: CASSQGVSGLENIQYF.

This clonotype has only a few counts. This could be a read error, since a much larger clone is one nucleotide away. The J gene is TRBJ2-7, the V gene TRBV12-3 or TRBV12-4; D gene unclear. The CDR3 length is 14 residues. Trimming removed 3 bases at V and 1 base at J, with 10 bases between. The CDR3 nucleotides read TGTGCCAGCAGTTTCGCGTCTATGTCCTACGAGCAGTACTTC. Translating it yields CASSFASMSYEQYF.

There are many counts of this clonotype. CDR3 sequence reads: CATSDSEWGNEKLFF. The CDR3 region has the DNA TGTGCCACCAGTGATTCAGAGTGGGGAAATGAAAAACTGTTTTTT. This chain joins TRBV24-1 and TRBJ1-4; D gene ambiguous. Trimming pared 2 bases from V and 5 bases from J, leaving 11 bases between. CDR1 KGHDR and CDR2 SFDVKD come from the germline V gene. This CDR3 is built from 15 residues.

The chain carries TRBV29-1 and TRBJ2-5, with D perhaps matching TRBD1 or TRBD2 (6 bases each). The V gene lost 6 bases and the J gene lost 0 bases, with 17 bases spanning the gap. Germline V gene data show CDR1 as SQVTM and CDR2 as ANQGSEA. The CDR3 has 15 residues. The chain's CDR3 is CSVWLGGRDQETQYF. CDR3 nucleotides: TGCAGCGTGTGGCTCGGGGGCCGTGACCAAGAGACCCAGTACTTC.

About this clonotype itself: One end of the junction varies from germline; a read error may be responsible. V is TRBV7-3 and J is TRBJ2-1; 9 positions agree with TRBD2. This CDR3 spans 15 amino acids. Germline values: CDR1 SGHTA, CDR2 FQGTGA. For the CDR3, the DNA is TGTGCCAGCAGCTTAACTAGCGGGAGAAGTAATGAGCAGCCCTTC. As protein: CASSLTSGRSNEQPF.

As concerns this clonotype: A read error may explain this, as a much larger clone is one base away. The chain has TRBV6-1 and TRBJ1-2; 8 nucleotides line up with TRBD1. The CDR3 is 14 residues long. V was pared by 5 bases and J by 5 bases, with 7 bases of the junction left unmatched. Germline loops: CDR1 MNHNS, CDR2 SASEGT. CDR3 sequence: CASSQNRGGYGYTF. CDR3 coding DNA: TGTGCCAGCAGTCAAAACAGGGGGGGATATGGCTACACCTTC.

The count of this clonotype is one. The chain couples TRBV19 to TRBJ2-1; 8 bases are a match to TRBD1. The CDR3 covers 14 residues. The germline gives CDR1 LNHDA, CDR2 SQIVND (reference sequence). V lost 3 bases and J lost 5; bases outside the gene matches: 3. The DNA for the CDR3 is TGTGCCAGTAGTATGCGGACAGGGAACAATGAGCAGTTCTTC. It encodes CASSMRTGNNEQFF.

This clonotype was recorded a few times. V usage is TRBV7-7 and J usage is TRBJ1-2; 9 bases fit TRBD1. The germline CDR1 and CDR2 sequences are SSHAT and FNYEAQ (reference sequence). CDR3 length: 12 amino acids. CDR3 residues: CARGGTGYGYTF. CDR3 coding DNA: TGTGCTAGAGGTGGGACAGGGTATGGCTACACCTTC.